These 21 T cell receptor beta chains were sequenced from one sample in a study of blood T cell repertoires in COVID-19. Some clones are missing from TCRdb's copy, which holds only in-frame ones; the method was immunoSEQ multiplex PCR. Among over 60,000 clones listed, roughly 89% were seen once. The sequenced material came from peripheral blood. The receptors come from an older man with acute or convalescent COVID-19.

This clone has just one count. CDR3 DNA sequence: TGTGCCAGAAGCCGGGACACGAACACTGAAGCTTTCTTT. Protein sequence: CARSRDTNTEAFF. V gene TRBV5-3 combines with J gene TRBJ1-1; TRBD1 is a possible D gene (6 bases). TRBV5-3 is classed as an ORF, of uncertain function. The CDR3 sequence is 13 residues long. Trimming cost V 4 bases and J 1 base, with 8 bases left between them.

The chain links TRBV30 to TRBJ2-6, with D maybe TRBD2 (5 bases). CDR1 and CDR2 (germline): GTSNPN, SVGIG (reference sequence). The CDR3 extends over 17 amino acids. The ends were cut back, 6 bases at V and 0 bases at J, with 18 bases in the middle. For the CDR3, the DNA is TGTGCCTGCCAGACCCGAGACTACTTCTCTGGGGCCAACGTCCTGACTTTC. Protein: CACQTRDYFSGANVLTF.

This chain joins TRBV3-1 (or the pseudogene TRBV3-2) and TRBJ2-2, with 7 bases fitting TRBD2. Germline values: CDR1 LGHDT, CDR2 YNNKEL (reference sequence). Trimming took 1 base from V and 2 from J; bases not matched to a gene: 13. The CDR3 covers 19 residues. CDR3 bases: TGTGCCAGCAGCCAAGTTCGTGGAGCGGGGCGCAGAAACACCGGGGAGCTGTTTTTT. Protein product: CASSQVRGAGRRNTGELFF.

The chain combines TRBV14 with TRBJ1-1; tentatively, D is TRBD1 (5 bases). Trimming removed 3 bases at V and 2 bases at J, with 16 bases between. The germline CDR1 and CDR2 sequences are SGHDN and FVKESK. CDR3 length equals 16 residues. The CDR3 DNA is TGTGCCAGCAGCCATGACGGATTGACAGTTAACACTGAAGCTTTCTTT. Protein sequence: CASSHDGLTVNTEAFF.

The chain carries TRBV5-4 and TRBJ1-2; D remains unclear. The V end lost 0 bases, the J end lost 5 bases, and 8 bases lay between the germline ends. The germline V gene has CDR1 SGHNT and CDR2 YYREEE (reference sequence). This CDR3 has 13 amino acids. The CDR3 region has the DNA TGTGCCAGCAGCTTGGCCGGGGAATATGGCTACACCTTC. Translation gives CASSLAGEYGYTF.

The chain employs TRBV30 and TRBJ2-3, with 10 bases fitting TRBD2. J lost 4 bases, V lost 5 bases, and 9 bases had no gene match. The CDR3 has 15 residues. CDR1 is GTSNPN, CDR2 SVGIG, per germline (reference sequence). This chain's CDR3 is CAWDRGLAASDTQYF. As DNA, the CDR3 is TGTGCCTGGGACCGAGGACTAGCGGCTTCAGATACGCAGTATTTT.

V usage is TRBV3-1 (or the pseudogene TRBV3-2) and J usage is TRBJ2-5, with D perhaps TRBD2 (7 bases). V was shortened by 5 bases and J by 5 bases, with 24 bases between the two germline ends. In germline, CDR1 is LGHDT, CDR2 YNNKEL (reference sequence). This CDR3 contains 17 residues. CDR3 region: CASSGLGGSSGGETQYF. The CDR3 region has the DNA TGTGCCAGCAGCGGTCTAGGGGGATCCTCCGGGGGGGAGACCCAGTACTTC.

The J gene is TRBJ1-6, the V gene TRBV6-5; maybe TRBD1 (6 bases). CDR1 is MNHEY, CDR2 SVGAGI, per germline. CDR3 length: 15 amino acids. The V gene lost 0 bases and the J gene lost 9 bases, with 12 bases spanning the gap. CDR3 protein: CASSYSGGASSPLHF. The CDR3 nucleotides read TGTGCCAGCAGTTACTCAGGGGGGGCAAGTTCACCCCTCCACTTT.

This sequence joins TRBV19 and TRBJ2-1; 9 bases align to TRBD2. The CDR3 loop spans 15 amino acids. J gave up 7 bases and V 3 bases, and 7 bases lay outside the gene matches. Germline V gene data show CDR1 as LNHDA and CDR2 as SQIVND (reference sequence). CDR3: CASSIVAGVANEQFF. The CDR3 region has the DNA TGTGCCAGTAGTATTGTAGCGGGAGTGGCTAATGAGCAGTTCTTC.

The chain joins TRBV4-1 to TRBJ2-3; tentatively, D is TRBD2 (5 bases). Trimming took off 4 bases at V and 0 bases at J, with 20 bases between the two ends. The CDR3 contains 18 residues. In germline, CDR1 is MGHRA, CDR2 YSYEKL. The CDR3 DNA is TGCGCCAGCAGCCCAGGAGGAGGCTGGGCGACTAGCACAGATACGCAGTATTTT. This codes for CASSPGGGWATSTDTQYF.

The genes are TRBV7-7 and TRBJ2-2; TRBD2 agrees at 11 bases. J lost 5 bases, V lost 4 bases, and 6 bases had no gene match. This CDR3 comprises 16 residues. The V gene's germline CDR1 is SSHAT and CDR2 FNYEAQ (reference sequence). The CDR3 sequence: CASSSLAGVETGELFF. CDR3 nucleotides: TGTGCCAGCAGCTCACTAGCGGGAGTTGAAACCGGGGAGCTGTTTTTT.

CDR3: CATSDWDRGNTGELFF. The CDR3 DNA is TGTGCCACCAGTGACTGGGACAGGGGGAACACCGGGGAGCTGTTTTTT. V usage is TRBV24-1 and J usage is TRBJ2-2, with 10 bases lining up with TRBD1. J lost 1 base, V lost 4 bases, and 2 bases had no gene match. The germline V gene has CDR1 KGHDR and CDR2 SFDVKD. The CDR3 contains 16 residues.

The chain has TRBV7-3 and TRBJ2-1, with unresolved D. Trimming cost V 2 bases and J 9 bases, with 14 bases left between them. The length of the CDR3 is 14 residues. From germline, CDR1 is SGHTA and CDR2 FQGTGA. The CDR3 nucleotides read TGTGCCAGCAGCTTAGTGGCCAGCGTCGTTGAGCAGTTCTTC. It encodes CASSLVASVVEQFF.

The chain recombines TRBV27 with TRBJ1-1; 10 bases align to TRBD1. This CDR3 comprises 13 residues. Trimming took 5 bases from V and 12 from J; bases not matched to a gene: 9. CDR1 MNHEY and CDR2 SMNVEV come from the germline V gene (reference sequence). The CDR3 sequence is CASSTGTGAETFF. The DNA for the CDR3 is TGTGCCAGCAGTACCGGGACAGGGGCAGAAACTTTCTTT.

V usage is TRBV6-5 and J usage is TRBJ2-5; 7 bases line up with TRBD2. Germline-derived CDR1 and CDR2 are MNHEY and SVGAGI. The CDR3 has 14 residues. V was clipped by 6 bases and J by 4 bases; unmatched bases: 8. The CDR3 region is CASREGRAPETQYF. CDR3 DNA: TGTGCCAGCAGAGAGGGGAGGGCCCCAGAGACCCAGTACTTC.

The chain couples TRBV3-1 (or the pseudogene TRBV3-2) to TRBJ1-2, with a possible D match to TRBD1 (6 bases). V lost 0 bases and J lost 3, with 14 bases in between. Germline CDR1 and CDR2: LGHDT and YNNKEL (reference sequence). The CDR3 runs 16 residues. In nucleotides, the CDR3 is TGTGCCAGCAGCCAAGATTGGCAGGGGAAAGACTATGGCTACACCTTC. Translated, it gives CASSQDWQGKDYGYTF.

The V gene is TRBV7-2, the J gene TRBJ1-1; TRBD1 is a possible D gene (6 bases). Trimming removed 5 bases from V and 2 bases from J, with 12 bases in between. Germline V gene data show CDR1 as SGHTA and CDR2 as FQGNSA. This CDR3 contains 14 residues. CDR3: CASSPQGLNTEAFF. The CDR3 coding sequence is TGTGCCAGCAGCCCTCAGGGGCTTAACACTGAAGCTTTCTTT.

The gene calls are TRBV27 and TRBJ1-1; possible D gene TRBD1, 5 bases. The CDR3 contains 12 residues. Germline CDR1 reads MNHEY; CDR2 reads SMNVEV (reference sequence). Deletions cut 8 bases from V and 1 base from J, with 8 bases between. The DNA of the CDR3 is TGTGCCAGCCCGGACAAGAACACTGAAGCTTTCTTT. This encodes CASPDKNTEAFF.

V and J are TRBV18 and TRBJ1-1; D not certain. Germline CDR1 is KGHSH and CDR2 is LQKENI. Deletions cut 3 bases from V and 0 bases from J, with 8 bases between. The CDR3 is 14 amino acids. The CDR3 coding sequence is TGTGCCAGCTCACCCTCGGAGGTGAACACTGAAGCTTTCTTT. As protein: CASSPSEVNTEAFF.

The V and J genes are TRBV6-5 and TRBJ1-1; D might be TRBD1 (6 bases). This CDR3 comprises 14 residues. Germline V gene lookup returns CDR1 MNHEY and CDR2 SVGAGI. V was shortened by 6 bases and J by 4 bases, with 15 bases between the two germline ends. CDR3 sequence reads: CASRIYTGSTEAFF. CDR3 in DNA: TGTGCCAGCAGGATATATACAGGGAGCACTGAAGCTTTCTTT.

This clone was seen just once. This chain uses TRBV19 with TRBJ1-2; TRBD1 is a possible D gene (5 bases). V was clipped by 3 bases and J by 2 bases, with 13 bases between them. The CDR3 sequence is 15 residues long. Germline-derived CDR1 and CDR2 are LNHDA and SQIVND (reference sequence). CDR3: CASSITAGRNYGYTF. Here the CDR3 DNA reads TGTGCCAGTAGTATTACGGCAGGGAGGAACTATGGCTACACCTTC.